This T cell receptor beta chain was sequenced during a study of post-analysis software for immune sequencing data. Study information: Courses of disease covered relapsing-remitting, secondary progressive and progressive-relapsing multiple sclerosis.

The CDR3 runs to 15 residues. The germline gives CDR1 SGHVS, CDR2 FNYEAQ. Deletions cut 4 bases from V and 2 bases from J, with 15 bases between. Notes on the study in general: Comparison of patients with controls showed roughly five TRBV segments more frequent in patients, TRBV5-6, TRBV5-1 and TRBV20-1 among them. Controls' normalized Chao1 diversity significantly exceeded that of multiple sclerosis patients.

Unique-molecular-identifier-tagged TCR beta cDNA libraries were used. T cells numbering 1 to 10 million gave rise to roughly 0.5 million cDNA molecules. TCRdb analysed the PCR reads with MiXCR anew, one entry per CDR3 protein. The table lists approximately 660,000 distinct CDR3 sequences, around 60% of them singletons. Notes on this clonotype: The antigen is unknown.

The V call is TRBV7-6, the J call TRBJ2-7; D may match TRBD1 or TRBD2 (7 bases each). The TCR originated in a girl between 2 and 10 years old with multiple sclerosis. Sequencing was performed on blood. CDR3: CASSSGGDSPYEQYF. DNA of the CDR3: TGTGCCAGCAGCTCTGGGGGGGACAGCCCCTACGAGCAGTACTTC.